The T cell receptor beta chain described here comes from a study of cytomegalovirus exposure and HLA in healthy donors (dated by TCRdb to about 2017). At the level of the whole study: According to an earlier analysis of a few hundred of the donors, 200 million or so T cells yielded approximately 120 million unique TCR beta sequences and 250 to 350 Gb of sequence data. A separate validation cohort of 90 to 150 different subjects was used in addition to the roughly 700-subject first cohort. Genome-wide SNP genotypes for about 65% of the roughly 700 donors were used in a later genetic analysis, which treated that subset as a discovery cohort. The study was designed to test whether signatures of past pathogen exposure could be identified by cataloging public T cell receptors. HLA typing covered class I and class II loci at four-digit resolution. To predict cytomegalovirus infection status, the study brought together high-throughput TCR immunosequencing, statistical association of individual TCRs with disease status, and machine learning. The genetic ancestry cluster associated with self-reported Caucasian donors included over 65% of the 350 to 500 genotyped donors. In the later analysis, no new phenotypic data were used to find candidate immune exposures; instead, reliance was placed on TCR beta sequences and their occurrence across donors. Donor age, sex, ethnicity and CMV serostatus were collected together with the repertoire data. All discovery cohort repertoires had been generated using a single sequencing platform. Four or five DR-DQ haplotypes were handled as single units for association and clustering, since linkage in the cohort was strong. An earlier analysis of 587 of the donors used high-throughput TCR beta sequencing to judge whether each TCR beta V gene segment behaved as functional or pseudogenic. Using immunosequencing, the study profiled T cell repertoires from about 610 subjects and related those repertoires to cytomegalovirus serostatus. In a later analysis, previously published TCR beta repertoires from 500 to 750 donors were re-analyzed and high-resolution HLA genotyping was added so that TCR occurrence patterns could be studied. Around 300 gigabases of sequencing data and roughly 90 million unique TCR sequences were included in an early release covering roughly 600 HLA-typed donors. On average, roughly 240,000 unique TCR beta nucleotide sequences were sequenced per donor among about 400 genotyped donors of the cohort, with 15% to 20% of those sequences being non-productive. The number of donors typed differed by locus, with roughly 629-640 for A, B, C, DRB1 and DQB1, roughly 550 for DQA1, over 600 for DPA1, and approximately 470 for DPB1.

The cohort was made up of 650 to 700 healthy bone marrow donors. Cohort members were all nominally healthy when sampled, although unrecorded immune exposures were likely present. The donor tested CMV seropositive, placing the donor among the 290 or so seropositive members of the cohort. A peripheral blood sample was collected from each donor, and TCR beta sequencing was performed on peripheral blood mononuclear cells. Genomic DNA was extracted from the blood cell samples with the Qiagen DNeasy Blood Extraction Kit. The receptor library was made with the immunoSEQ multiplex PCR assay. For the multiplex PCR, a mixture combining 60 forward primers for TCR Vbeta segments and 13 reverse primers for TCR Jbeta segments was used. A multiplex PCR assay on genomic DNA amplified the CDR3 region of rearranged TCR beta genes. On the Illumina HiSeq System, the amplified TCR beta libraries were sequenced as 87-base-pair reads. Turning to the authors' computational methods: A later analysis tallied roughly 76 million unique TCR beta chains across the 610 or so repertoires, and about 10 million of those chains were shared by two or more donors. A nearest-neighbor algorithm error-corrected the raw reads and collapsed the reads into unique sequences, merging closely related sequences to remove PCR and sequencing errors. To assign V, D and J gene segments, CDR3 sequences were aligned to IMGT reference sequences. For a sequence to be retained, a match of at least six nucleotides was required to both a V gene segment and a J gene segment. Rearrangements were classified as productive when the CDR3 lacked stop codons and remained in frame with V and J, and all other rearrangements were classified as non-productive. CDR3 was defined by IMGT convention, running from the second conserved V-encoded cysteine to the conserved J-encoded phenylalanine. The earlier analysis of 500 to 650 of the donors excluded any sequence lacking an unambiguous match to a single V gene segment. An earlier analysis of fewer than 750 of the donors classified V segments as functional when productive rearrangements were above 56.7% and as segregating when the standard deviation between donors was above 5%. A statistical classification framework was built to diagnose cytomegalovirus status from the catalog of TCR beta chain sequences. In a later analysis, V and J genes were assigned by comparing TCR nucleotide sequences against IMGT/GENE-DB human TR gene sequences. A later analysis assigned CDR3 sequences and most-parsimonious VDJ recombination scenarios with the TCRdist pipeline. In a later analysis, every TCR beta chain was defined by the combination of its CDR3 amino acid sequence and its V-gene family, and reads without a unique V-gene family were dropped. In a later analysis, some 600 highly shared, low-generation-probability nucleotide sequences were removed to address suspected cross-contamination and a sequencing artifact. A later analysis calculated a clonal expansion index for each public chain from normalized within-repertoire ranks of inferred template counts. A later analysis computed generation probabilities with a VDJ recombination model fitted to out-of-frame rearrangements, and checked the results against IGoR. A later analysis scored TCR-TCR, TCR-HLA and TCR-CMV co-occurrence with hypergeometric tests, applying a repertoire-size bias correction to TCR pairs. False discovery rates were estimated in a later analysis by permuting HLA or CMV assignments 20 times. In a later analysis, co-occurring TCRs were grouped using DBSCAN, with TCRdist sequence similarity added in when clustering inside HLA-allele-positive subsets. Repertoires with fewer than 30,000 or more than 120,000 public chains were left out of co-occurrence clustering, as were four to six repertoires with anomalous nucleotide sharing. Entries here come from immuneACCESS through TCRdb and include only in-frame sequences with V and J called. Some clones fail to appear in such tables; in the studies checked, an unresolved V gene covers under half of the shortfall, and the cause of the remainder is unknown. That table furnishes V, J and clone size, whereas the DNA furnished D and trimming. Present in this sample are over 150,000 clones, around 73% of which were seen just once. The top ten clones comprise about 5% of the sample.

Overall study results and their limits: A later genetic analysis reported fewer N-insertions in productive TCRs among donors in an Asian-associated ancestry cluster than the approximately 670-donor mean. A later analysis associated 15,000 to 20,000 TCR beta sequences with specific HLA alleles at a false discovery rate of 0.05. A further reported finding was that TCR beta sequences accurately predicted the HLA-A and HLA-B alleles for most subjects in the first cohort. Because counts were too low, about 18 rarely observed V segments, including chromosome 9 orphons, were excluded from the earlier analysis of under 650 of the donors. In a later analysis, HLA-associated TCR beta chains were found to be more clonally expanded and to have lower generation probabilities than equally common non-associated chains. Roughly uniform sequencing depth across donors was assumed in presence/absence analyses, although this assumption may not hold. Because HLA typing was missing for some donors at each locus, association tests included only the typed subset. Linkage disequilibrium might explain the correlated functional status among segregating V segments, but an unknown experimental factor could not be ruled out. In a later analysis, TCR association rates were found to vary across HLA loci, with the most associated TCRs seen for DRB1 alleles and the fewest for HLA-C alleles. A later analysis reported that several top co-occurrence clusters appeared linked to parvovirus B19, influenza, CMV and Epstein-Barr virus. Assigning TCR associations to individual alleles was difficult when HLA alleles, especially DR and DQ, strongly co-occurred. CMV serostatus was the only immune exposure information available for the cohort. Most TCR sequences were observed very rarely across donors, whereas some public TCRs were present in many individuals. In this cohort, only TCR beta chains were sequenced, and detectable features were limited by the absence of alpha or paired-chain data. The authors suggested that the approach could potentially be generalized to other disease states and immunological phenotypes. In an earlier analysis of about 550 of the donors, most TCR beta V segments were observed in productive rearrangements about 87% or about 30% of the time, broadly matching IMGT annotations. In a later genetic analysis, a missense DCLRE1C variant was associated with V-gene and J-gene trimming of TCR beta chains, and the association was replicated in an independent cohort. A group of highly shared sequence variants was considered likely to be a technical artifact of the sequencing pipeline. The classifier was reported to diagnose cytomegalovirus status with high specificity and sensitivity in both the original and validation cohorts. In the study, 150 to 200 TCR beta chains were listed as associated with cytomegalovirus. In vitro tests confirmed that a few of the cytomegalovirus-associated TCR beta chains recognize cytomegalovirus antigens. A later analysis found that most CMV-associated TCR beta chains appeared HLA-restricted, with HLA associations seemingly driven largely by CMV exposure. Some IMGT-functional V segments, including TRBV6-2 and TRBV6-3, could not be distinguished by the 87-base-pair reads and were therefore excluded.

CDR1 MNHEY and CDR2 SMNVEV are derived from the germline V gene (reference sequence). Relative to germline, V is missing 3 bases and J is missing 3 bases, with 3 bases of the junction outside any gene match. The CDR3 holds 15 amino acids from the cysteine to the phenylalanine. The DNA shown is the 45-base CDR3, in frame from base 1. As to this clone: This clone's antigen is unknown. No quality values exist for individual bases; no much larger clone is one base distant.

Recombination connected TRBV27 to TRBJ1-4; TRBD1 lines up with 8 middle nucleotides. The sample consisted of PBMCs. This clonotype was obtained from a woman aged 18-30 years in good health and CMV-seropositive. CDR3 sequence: CASSLQGASNEKLFF. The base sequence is TGTGCCAGCAGTTTGCAGGGGGCTTCTAATGAAAAACTGTTTTTT.